This is a list of T cell receptor beta chains from one sample in a study of blood T cell repertoires in COVID-19. The assay was immunoSEQ multiplex PCR, and TCRdb's table has in-frame clones only and misses some. The table shows just over 70,000 clones, with about 80% occurring only once. Input material: peripheral blood. These receptors all stem from a woman between 65 and 79 years old with acute or convalescent COVID-19. The CDR3 runs from the conserved cysteine through the conserved F or W. D genes are given only for firm matches. Rows give clone size only sometimes, using once, few, many, or a class for an expanded clone.

abundance	j_gene	d_gene	v_gene	CDR3nt	CDR3aa
few	TRBJ2-6	NA	TRBV5-1	TGCGCCAGCAGCTCCCCACAGGTAACTGGGGCCAACGTCCTGACTTTC	CASSSPQVTGANVLTF
NA	TRBJ2-7	TRBD1	TRBV4-3	TGCGCCAGCAGCCGAGAGAGGGGGCAATGGGAGCAGTACTTC	CASSRERGQWEQYF
NA	TRBJ1-1	NA	TRBV14	TGTGCCAGCAGCCAAGACGGGGGCACTGAAGCTTTCTTT	CASSQDGGTEAFF
once	TRBJ2-7	TRBD2	TRBV9	TGTGCCAGCAGCGTAACGGGACTAGCGGACGAGCAGTACTTC	CASSVTGLADEQYF
NA	TRBJ1-2	NA	TRBV7-9	TGTGCCAGCAGCTTAGTGGGAGGCTATGGCTACACCTTC	CASSLVGGYGYTF
few	TRBJ2-7	TRBD2	TRBV10-2	TGCGCCAGCAGGCCCGGACTAGGGCGGACTACCTACGAGCAGTACTTC	CASRPGLGRTTYEQYF
NA	TRBJ1-2	NA	TRBV5-1	TGCGCCAGCAGCTTACCGGGCTATGGCTACACCTTC	CASSLPGYGYTF
NA	TRBJ1-5	NA	TRBV2	TGTGCCAGCAGTGAGCTGGCAGGGGCACGCAATCAGCCCCAGCATTTT	CASSELAGARNQPQHF
NA	TRBJ2-1	NA	TRBV2	TGTGCCAGTAAAGCAGGACTGAACAATGAGCAGTTCTTC	CASKAGLNNEQFF
NA	TRBJ2-1	TRBD2	TRBV6-2/TRBV6-3	TGTGCCAGCAGTCCCTCTCGGACTAGCGGGGTTTACAATGAGCAGTTCTTC	CASSPSRTSGVYNEQFF
few	TRBJ2-7	NA	TRBV20-1	TGCAGTGCTAGAACGGGGATCGAGCAGTACTTC	CSARTGIEQYF
NA	TRBJ1-4	NA	TRBV14	TGTGCCAGCAGCCAACAGTTTCTGGAAAAACTGTTTTTT	CASSQQFLEKLFF
NA	TRBJ1-1	TRBD1	TRBV7-7	TGTGCCAGCAGCCCCGAGGCAGGGGGTGAGGCTTTCTTT	CASSPEAGGEAFF